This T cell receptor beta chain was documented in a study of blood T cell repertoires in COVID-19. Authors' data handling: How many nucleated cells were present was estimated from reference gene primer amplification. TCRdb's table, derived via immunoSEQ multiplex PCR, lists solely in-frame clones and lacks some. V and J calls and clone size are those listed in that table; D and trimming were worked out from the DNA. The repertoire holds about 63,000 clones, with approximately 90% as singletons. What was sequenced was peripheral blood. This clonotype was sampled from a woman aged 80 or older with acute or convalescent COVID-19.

The CDR3 nucleotides are TGCGCCAGCAGCGGGAGCGGGGCGAGCACAGATACGCAGTATTTT. Its protein product is CASSGSGASTDTQYF. The chain couples TRBV5-1 to TRBJ2-3; 7 nucleotides agree with TRBD2. From germline, CDR1 is SGHRS and CDR2 YFSETQ. The CDR3 is made up of 15 amino acids. J lost 0 bases, V lost 4 bases, and 5 bases had no gene match.